These 11 T cell receptor beta chains share one sample of origin, sequenced in a study of T cell clonality in common variable immunodeficiency. Only in-frame clones appear in the TCRdb table, and some are missing; sequencing was by immunoSEQ multiplex PCR. This sample carries tens of thousands of clones and no singletons, and more than 3% goes to the top ten. The specimen was peripheral blood mononuclear cells. These receptors were taken from a person aged 18-70 years in good health.

This clone was detected many times. The CDR3 extends 3 residues past the end of the read, so its final part is completed from the germline J gene. This chain uses TRBV7-9 with TRBJ2-7, with 7 bases fitting TRBD2. Germline values: CDR1 SEHNR, CDR2 FQNEAQ (reference sequence). The CDR3 totals 14 residues. The trim removed 5 bases at V and 5 bases at J, leaving 9 bases unmatched. The part of the CDR3 DNA that was read is TGTGCCAGCAGCCCGGGGACTAACCCTCACGAG. Translated, it gives CASSPGTNPHE. The entire CDR3 reads CASSPGTNPHEQYF.

There are many counts of this clone. CDR3 protein: CASSLGAQETQYF. CDR3 bases read: TGTGCCAGCAGCTTAGGAGCGCAAGAGACC. This chain uses TRBV13 with TRBJ2-5; no clear D gene. Sequencing ends 3 residues short of the CDR3 end; the germline J gene provides the rest. CDR3 size: 13 residues. Trimming pared 0 bases from V and 2 bases from J, leaving 4 bases between. Germline-derived CDR1 and CDR2 are PRHDT and FYEKMQ (reference sequence).

This clone was recorded at least ten times. The CDR3 goes on 3 residues after the read ends, and that part is filled in from the germline J gene. The chain joins TRBV3-1 (or the pseudogene TRBV3-2) to TRBJ1-6, with D possibly matching TRBD1 (6 bases). Germline loops: CDR1 LGHDT, CDR2 YNNKEL (reference sequence). Trimming shortened V by 1 base and J by 6 bases, and 13 bases separated the two germline ends. The CDR3 is made up of 16 amino acids. The sequenced CDR3 bases are TGTGCCAGCAGCCAAGGGGGGACATTATCTAATTCACCC. Translation: CASSQGGTLSNSP. In full, the CDR3 reads CASSQGGTLSNSPLHF.

This clone was seen many times. The sequenced part of the CDR3 DNA is TGCAGTGCTAGAGATTCGGGACAGCCCAACTCTGGAAACACC. Translated, it gives CSARDSGQPNSGNT. The full CDR3 protein reads CSARDSGQPNSGNTIYF. The gene calls are TRBV20-1 and TRBJ1-3; 7 bases align to TRBD1. The CDR3 extends 3 residues past the end of the read, so its final part is completed from the germline J gene. Germline-derived CDR1 and CDR2 are DFQATT and SNEGSKA (reference sequence). Trimming removed 0 bases from V and 0 bases from J; junction bases left unmatched: 8. The length of the CDR3 is 17 residues.

This clone has at least ten counts. The read falls 3 residues short of the CDR3 end, and the missing part is taken from the germline J gene. The V call is TRBV29-1, the J call TRBJ1-4, with 9 bases fitting TRBD1. The germline V gene encodes CDR1 SQVTM and CDR2 ANQGSEA. The CDR3 sequence is 14 residues long. Unmatched junction bases numbered 7, after V lost 6 bases and J lost 5 bases. This CDR3 reads CSVGGTGMNEKLFF. The part of the CDR3 DNA that was read is TGCAGCGTCGGCGGGACAGGGATGAATGAAAAA.

This clone came up many times. The read gets to within 3 residues of the CDR3 end, and the germline J gene fills in the rest. This chain connects TRBV2 to TRBJ2-4, with 9 bases aligning to TRBD1. The germline V gene has CDR1 SNHLY and CDR2 FYNNEI. This CDR3 is built from 14 residues. Germline trimming cut 6 bases from V and 6 bases from J; bases unmatched to any gene: 6. The CDR3 DNA, read in part, is TGTGCCAGCAGCAAGGAGACAGGGGGAAACATT. This codes for CASSKETGGNI. The whole CDR3 region reads CASSKETGGNIQYF.

This clone was seen repeatedly, ten times or more. The observed sequence ends 3 residues before the CDR3 terminus, with the missing tail filled in from the germline J gene. The chain couples TRBV7-2 to TRBJ1-1; the D is unclear. The CDR3 spans 14 residues. Trimming left V 5 bases short and J 4 bases short, with 14 bases between. Germline V gives CDR1 SGHTA, CDR2 FQGNSA. CDR3 DNA, as far as it was read: TGTGCCAGCAGCCCCCGGACTTGGAGCACTGAA. This translates into CASSPRTWSTE. From start to end, the CDR3 is CASSPRTWSTEAFF. Together with reference TRBV7-2 and TRBJ1-1, the CDR3 gives the full variable domain: GAGVSQSPSNKVTEKGKDVELRCDPISGHTALYWYRQSLGQGLEFLIYFQGNSAPDKSGLPSDRFSAERTGGSVSTLTIQRTQQEDSAVYLCASSPRTWSTEAFFGQGTRLTVV.

In its sample, this clone was seen many times. One end of the junction varies from germline; a read error may be responsible. Sequencing ends 3 residues short of the CDR3 end; the germline J gene provides the rest. The chain uses TRBV5-4 and TRBJ1-3; maybe TRBD1 (6 bases). The CDR3 has 16 residues. The germline V gene has CDR1 SGHNT and CDR2 YYREEE (reference sequence). CDR3 in amino acids: CASSSLQGGSGNTIYF. The sequenced CDR3 bases are TGTGCCAGCAGCTCATTACAGGGAGGGTCTGGAAACACT.

This clone came up many times. The CDR3 end falls 3 residues outside the read, so it is completed with the germline J gene. The chain couples TRBV4-2 to TRBJ2-7; D could derive from TRBD1 or TRBD2 (6 bases each). Germline CDR1 LGHNA, CDR2 YNFKEQ. The CDR3 extends over 19 amino acids. The V and J ends lost 4 bases and 3 bases respectively, with 28 bases between them. This CDR3 is CASSPEGVRVGWRGYEQYF. The CDR3 bases that were read are TGTGCCAGCAGCCCGGAGGGGGTGCGAGTAGGATGGAGGGGCTACGAG.

Many counts were recorded for this clone. The read is 3 residues too short to cover the CDR3 end, so that end is filled in from the germline J gene. The gene calls are TRBV20-1 and TRBJ2-1; D remains unclear. The germline V gene encodes CDR1 DFQATT and CDR2 SNEGSKA (reference sequence). V lost 3 bases and J 1 base, leaving 10 bases between the germline ends. CDR3 length: 14 amino acids. CDR3 sequence reads: CSARRSTSYNEQFF. The sequenced CDR3 bases are TGCAGTGCTAGGCGATCTACGTCCTACAATGAG.

This clone turned up a few times. The part of the CDR3 DNA that was read is TGCGCCAGCAGTGGGGGGGATGCGGGAGGGCCGGGTGGCATT. It encodes CASSGGDAGGPGGI. The full CDR3 sequence reads CASSGGDAGGPGGIQYF. This sequence joins TRBV10-2 and TRBJ2-4; 9 bases are a match to TRBD2. The read falls 3 residues short of the CDR3 end, and the missing part is taken from the germline J gene. Per germline, CDR1 WSHSY and CDR2 SAAADI. V lost 4 bases and J lost 9; bases outside the gene matches: 16. The CDR3 loop spans 17 amino acids.